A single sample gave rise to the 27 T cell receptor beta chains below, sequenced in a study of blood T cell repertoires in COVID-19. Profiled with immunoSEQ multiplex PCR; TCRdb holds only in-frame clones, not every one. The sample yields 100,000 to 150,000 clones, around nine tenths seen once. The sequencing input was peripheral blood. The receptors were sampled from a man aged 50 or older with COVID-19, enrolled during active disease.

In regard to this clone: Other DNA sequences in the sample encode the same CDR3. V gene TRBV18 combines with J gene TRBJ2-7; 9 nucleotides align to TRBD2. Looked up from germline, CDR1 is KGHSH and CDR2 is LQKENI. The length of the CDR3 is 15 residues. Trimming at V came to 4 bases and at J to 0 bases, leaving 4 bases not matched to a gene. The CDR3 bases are TGTGCCAGCTCACAGACTAGCGGAAGCTCCTACGAGCAGTACTTC. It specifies CASSQTSGSSYEQYF.

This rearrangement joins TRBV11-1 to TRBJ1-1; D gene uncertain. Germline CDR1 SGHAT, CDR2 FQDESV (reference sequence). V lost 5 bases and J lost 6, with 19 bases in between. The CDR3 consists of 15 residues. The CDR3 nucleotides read TGTGCCAGCAGCCCCCAGCAGGCGCCTCTCCCTGAAGCTTTCTTT. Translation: CASSPQQAPLPEAFF.

The CDR3, as DNA: TGTGCCAGCAGCGTAGGACAGACAAGCTCTGGAAACACCATATATTTT. Encoded protein: CASSVGQTSSGNTIYF. V is TRBV9 and J is TRBJ1-3, with D perhaps matching TRBD1 (5 bases). Germline values: CDR1 SGDLS, CDR2 YYNGEE. There are 16 residues in the CDR3. V dropped 0 bases and J dropped 0 bases, with 10 bases sitting between them.

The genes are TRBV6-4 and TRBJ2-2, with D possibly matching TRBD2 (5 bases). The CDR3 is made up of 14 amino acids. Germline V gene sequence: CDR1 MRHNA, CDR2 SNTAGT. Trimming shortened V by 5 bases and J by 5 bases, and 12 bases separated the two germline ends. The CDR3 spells CASSIELGTGELFF. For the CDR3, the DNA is TGTGCCAGCAGTATTGAACTAGGAACCGGGGAGCTGTTTTTT.

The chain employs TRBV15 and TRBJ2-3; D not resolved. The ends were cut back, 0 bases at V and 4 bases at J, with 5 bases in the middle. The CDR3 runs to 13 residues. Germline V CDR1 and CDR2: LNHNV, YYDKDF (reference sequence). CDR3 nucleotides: TGTGCCACCAGCAGAGATCCCTCAGATACGCAGTATTTT. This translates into CATSRDPSDTQYF.

CDR3 nucleotides: TGTGCCAGCAGAGGGGACAGAGAGACCCAGTACTTC. Amino acids: CASRGDRETQYF. This rearrangement joins TRBV6-6 to TRBJ2-5, with 7 bases matching TRBD1. This CDR3 has 12 residues. Germline CDR1 reads MNHNY; CDR2 reads SVGAGI (reference sequence). The V segment lost 6 bases and the J segment 4 bases; nucleotides outside the gene matches: 2.

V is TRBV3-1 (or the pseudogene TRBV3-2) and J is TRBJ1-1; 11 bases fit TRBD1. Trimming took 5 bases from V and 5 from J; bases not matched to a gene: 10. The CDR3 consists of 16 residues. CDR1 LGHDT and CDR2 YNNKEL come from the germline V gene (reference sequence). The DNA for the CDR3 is TGTGCCAGCAGCGCAAAGAGGGGACAGGGGGAGACTGAAGCTTTCTTT. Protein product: CASSAKRGQGETEAFF.

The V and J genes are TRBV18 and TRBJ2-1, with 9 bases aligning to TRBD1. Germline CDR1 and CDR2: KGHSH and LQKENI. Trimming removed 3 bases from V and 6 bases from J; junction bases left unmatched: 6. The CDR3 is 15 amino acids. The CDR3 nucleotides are TGTGCCAGCTCACCTTATGGGACAGGGTTCAATGAGCAGTTCTTC. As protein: CASSPYGTGFNEQFF.

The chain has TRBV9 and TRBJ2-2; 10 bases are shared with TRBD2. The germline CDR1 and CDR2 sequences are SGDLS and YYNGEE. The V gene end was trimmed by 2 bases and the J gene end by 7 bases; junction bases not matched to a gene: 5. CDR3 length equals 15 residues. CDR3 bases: TGTGCCAGCAGCGTGCAGCGGGAGGGTATCGGGGAGCTGTTTTTT. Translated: CASSVQREGIGELFF.

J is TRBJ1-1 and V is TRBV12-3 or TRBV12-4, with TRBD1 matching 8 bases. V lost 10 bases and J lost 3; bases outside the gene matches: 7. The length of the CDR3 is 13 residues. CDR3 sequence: CATRTGIHTEAFF. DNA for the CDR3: TGTGCCACCCGGACAGGGATACACACTGAAGCTTTCTTT.

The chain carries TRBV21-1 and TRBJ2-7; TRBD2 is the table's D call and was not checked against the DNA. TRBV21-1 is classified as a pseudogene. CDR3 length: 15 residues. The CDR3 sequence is CASRVPRLLSYEQYF. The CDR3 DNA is TGTGCCAGCAGGGTCCCGAGACTCCTCTCCTACGAGCAGTACTTC.

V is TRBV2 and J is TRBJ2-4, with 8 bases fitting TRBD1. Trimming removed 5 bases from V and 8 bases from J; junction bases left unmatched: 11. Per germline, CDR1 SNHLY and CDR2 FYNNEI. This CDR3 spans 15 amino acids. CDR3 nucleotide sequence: TGTGCCAGCAGTACGGACAGGGCATTCTCGTACATTCAGTACTTC. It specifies CASSTDRAFSYIQYF.

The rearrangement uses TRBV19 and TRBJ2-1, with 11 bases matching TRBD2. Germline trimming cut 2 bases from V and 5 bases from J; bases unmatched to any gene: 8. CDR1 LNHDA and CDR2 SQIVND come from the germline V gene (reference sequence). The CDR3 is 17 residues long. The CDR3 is CASSITPGLAADNEQFF. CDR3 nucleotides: TGTGCCAGTAGTATAACACCGGGACTAGCGGCGGACAATGAGCAGTTCTTC.

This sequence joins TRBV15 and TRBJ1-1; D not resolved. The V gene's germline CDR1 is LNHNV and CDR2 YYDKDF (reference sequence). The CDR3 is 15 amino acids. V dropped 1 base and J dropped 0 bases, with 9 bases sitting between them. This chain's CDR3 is CATSRVALMNTEAFF. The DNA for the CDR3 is TGTGCCACCAGCAGAGTCGCACTAATGAACACTGAAGCTTTCTTT.

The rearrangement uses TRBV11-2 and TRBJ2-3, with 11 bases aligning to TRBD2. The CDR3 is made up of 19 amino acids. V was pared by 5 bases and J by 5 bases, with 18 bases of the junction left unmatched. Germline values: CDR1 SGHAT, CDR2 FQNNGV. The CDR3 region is CASSVPPILAGVSGDTQYF. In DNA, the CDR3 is TGTGCCAGCAGCGTCCCCCCTATACTAGCGGGAGTTTCAGGAGATACGCAGTATTTT.

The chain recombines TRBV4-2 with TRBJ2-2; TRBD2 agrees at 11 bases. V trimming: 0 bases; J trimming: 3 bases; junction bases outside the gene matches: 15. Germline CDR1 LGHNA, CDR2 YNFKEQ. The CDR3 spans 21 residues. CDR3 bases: TGTGCCAGCAGCCAAGAAAGCCCTATGGTAGCGGGAGGGCCGTACACCGGGGAGCTGTTTTTT. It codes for CASSQESPMVAGGPYTGELFF.

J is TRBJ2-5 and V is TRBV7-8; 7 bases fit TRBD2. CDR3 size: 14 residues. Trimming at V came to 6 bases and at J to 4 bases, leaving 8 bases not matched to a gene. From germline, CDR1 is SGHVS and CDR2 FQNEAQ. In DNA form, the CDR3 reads TGTGCCAGCAGTTATCTCGGGGGGAGAGAGACCCAGTACTTC. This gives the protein CASSYLGGRETQYF.

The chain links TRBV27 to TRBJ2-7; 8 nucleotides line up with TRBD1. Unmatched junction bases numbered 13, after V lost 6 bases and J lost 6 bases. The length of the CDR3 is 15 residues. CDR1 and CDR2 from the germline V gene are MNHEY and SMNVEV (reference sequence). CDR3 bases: TGTGCCAGCAGATCAGGGGCAGGGGGCGTACCCGAGCAGTACTTC. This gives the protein CASRSGAGGVPEQYF.

The CDR3 reads CASSPRDRDEQYF. The CDR3 DNA is TGTGCCAGCAGCCCCCGGGACAGGGACGAGCAGTACTTC. The chain uses TRBV7-2 and TRBJ2-7, with TRBD1 matching 9 bases. Germline V gene lookup returns CDR1 SGHTA and CDR2 FQGNSA. After removal of 5 bases from V and 5 bases from J, the junction contained 4 bases not matched to a gene. The CDR3 runs to 13 residues.

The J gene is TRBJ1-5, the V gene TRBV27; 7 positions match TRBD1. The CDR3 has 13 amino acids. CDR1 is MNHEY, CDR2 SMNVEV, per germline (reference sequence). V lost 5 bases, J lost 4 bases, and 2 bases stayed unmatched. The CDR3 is CASSRQGNQPQHF. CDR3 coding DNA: TGTGCCAGCAGTAGACAGGGAAATCAGCCCCAGCATTTT.

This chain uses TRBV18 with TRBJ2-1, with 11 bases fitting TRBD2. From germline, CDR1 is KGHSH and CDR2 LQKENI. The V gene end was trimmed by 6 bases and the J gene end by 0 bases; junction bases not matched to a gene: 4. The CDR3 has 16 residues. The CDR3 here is CASSLTSGSSYNEQFF. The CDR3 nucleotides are TGTGCCAGCTCGCTCACTAGCGGGAGCTCCTACAATGAGCAGTTCTTC.

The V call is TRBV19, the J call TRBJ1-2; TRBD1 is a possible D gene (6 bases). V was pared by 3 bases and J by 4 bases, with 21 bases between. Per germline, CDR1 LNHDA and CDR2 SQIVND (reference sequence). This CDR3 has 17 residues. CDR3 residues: CASSMWGLQGIIYGYTF. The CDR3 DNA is TGTGCCAGTAGTATGTGGGGCTTACAGGGAATCATCTATGGCTACACCTTC.

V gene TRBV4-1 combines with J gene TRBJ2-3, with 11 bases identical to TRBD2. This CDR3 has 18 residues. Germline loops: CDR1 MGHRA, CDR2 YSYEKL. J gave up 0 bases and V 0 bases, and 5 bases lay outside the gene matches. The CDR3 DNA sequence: TGCGCCAGCAGCCAAGATGCTAGCGGGAGGCCTAGCACAGATACGCAGTATTTT. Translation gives CASSQDASGRPSTDTQYF.

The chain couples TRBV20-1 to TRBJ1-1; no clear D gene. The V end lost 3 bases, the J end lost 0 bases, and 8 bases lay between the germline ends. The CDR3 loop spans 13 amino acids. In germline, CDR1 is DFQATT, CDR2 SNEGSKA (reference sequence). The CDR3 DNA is TGCAGTGCTAGTCACTCTCTGAACACTGAAGCTTTCTTT. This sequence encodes CSASHSLNTEAFF.

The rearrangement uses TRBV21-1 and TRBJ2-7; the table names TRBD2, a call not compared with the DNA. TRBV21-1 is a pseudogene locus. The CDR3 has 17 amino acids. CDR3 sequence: CASSKAWRLAGNYEQYV. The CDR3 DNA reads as TGTGCCAGCAGCAAAGCTTGGCGACTAGCGGGAAACTACGAGCAGTACGTC.

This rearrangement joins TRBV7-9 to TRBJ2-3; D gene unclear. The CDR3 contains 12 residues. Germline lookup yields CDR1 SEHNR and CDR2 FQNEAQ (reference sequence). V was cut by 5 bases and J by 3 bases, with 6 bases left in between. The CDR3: CASSRGTDTQYF. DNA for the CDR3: TGTGCCAGCAGCAGAGGAACAGATACGCAGTATTTT.

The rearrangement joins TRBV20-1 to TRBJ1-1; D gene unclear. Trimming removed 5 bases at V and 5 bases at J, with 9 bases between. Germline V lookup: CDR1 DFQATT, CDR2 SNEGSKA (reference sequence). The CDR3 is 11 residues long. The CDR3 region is CSAEAFTEAFF. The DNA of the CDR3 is TGCAGTGCTGAGGCGTTTACTGAAGCTTTCTTT.